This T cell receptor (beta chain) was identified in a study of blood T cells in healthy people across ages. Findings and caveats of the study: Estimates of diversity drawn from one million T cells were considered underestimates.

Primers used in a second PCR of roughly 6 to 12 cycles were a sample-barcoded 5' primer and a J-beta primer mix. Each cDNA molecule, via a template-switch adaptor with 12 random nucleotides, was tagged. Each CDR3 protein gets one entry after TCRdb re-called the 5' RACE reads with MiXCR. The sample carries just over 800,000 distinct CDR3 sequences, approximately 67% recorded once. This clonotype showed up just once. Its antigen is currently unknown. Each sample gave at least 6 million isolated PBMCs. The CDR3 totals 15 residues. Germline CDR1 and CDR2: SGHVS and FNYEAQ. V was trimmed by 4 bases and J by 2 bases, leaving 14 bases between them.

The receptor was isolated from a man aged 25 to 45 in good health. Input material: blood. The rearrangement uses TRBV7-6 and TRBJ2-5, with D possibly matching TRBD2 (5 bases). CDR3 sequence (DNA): TGTGCCAGCAGCTCGCCCCGAGCGGCACAAGAGACCCAGTACTTC. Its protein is CASSSPRAAQETQYF.